The clone carrying this TCR beta chain was observed a handful of times. The record originates from a study of patients and donors after allogeneic stem cell transplantation. Looked up from germline, CDR1 is DFQATT and CDR2 is SNEGSKA (reference sequence). This CDR3 contains 14 residues. Trimming took 0 bases from V and 1 from J, leaving 10 bases between them. TCRdb redid the calling of the RT-PCR reads with MiXCR, one entry per CDR3 protein. The table shows under 200,000 distinct CDR3 sequences, with 30% occurring only once. This TCR came from a human donor who was either an allogeneic HSCT recipient or a stem cell or donor lymphocyte infusion donor (not recorded which). It is not recorded whose cells these are; they may come from a transplant donor. Sequenced: blood, either unsorted or a sorted T cell fraction (not recorded which). This rearrangement joins TRBV20-1 to TRBJ2-7, with D maybe TRBD1 (6 bases). CDR3 sequence reads: CSARDTGISYEQYF. The CDR3 DNA sequence: TGCAGTGCTAGAGATACAGGGATTTCCTACGAGCAGTACTTC.